These 26 T cell receptor beta chains originate from one sample sequenced in a study of cytomegalovirus exposure and HLA in healthy donors. The PCR had 60 Vbeta and 13 Jbeta primers. Sequencing used immunoSEQ multiplex PCR; TCRdb keeps in-frame clones, though not all of them. There are tens of thousands of clones in the sample; over 60% occur only once, and approximately 25% lies in the top ten. What was sequenced was PBMCs. The source of these receptors is a man aged 45 to 65 in good health and CMV-seropositive.

Here the CDR3 reads CASSPHGRGGPIDEQFF. DNA of the CDR3: TGTGCCAGCAGCCCCCACGGGCGGGGGGGCCCTATAGATGAGCAGTTCTTC. The chain uses TRBV9 and TRBJ2-1, with 9 bases fitting TRBD2. This CDR3 is built from 17 residues. Germline V gene data show CDR1 as SGDLS and CDR2 as YYNGEE. J was trimmed by 8 bases and V by 4 bases; bases with no gene match: 16. The entire variable domain, with the rest obtained from reference TRBV9 and TRBJ2-1, is as follows: DSGVTQTPKHLITATGQRVTLRCSPRSGDLSVYWYQQSLDQGLQFLIQYYNGEERAKGNILERFSAQQFPDLHSELNLSSLELGDSALYFCASSPHGRGGPIDEQFFGPGTRLTVL.

V gene TRBV7-7 combines with J gene TRBJ2-5; the D gene is possibly TRBD1 (5 bases). Trimming removed 1 base from V and 7 bases from J, with 16 bases in between. CDR3 length: 15 residues. Germline-derived CDR1 and CDR2 are SSHAT and FNYEAQ (reference sequence). The DNA for the CDR3 is TGTGCCAGCAGCTTAGGCCCAGGGCAGCAGGGGACCCAGTACTTC. Amino acids: CASSLGPGQQGTQYF.

This clone came up a few times. J is TRBJ2-5 and V is TRBV5-4, with D tentatively TRBD1 (5 bases). CDR1 and CDR2 (germline): SGHNT, YYREEE (reference sequence). The CDR3 covers 16 residues. V was trimmed by 0 bases and J by 0 bases, leaving 12 bases between them. The CDR3 nucleotides are TGTGCCAGCAGCTTGGACGGACATTCGTACCAAGAGACCCAGTACTTC. Translation: CASSLDGHSYQETQYF.

V and J are TRBV9 and TRBJ2-2; 10 nucleotides match TRBD2. Germline lookup yields CDR1 SGDLS and CDR2 YYNGEE. This CDR3 spans 16 amino acids. Germline trimming cut 3 bases from V and 6 bases from J; bases unmatched to any gene: 8. The CDR3 DNA is TGTGCCAGCAGCGCCGAGCGGGAGGGCCTCCCCGGGGAGCTGTTTTTT. Its translation: CASSAEREGLPGELFF. Full variable domain (rest looked up from reference TRBV9 and TRBJ2-2): DSGVTQTPKHLITATGQRVTLRCSPRSGDLSVYWYQQSLDQGLQFLIQYYNGEERAKGNILERFSAQQFPDLHSELNLSSLELGDSALYFCASSAEREGLPGELFFGEGSRLTVL.

The chain combines TRBV28 with TRBJ1-5; 7 nucleotides agree with TRBD1. J was trimmed by 4 bases and V by 6 bases; bases with no gene match: 9. Germline CDR1 MDHEN, CDR2 SYDVKM. This CDR3 comprises 15 residues. CDR3 residues: CASRFSDRENQPQHF. The DNA of the CDR3 is TGTGCCAGCAGGTTCTCAGACAGGGAAAATCAGCCCCAGCATTTT.

This clone was seen only a few times. The genes are TRBV9 and TRBJ1-1, with a tentative D call TRBD1 (6 bases). CDR1 is SGDLS, CDR2 YYNGEE, per germline. CDR3 length equals 15 residues. V lost 2 bases to trimming and J lost 4 bases, with 15 bases between them. The DNA for the CDR3 is TGTGCCAGCAGCGTCTTAGGGGGAGACGGCACTGAAGCTTTCTTT. Amino acids: CASSVLGGDGTEAFF.

This chain uses TRBV30 with TRBJ2-1; 10 nucleotides line up with TRBD2. With V trimmed by 2 bases and J by 2 bases, 3 bases remained unmatched. The CDR3 contains 15 residues. Germline CDR1 is GTSNPN and CDR2 is SVGIG (reference sequence). CDR3 nucleotide sequence: TGTGCCTGGAGTCTCAGCGGGGGGGCCTACAATGAGCAGTTCTTC. As protein: CAWSLSGGAYNEQFF.

This chain links TRBV7-9 with TRBJ1-6; 7 nucleotides align to TRBD1. The CDR3 runs to 15 residues. The V segment lost 4 bases and the J segment 7 bases; nucleotides outside the gene matches: 7. CDR1 is SEHNR, CDR2 FQNEAQ, per germline (reference sequence). The CDR3 is CASSSDRSSNSPLHF. DNA of the CDR3: TGTGCCAGCAGCTCGGACAGGAGCAGCAATTCACCCCTCCACTTT. The full variable domain, in which reference TRBV7-9 and TRBJ1-6 provide the parts outside the CDR3, is DTGVSQNPRHKITKRGQNVTFRCDPISEHNRLYWYRQTLGQGPEFLTYFQNEAQLEKSRLLSDRFSAERPKGSFSTLEIQRTEQGDSAMYLCASSSDRSSNSPLHFGNGTRLTVT.

J is TRBJ1-2 and V is TRBV5-1; 7 bases agree with TRBD1. Trimming took 0 bases from V and 4 from J; bases not matched to a gene: 9. Germline CDR1 reads SGHRS; CDR2 reads YFSETQ. The CDR3 is 16 residues long. The CDR3 reads CASSLGHLQGSYGYTF. The CDR3 DNA is TGCGCCAGCAGCTTGGGTCATTTACAGGGGTCCTATGGCTACACCTTC. Full variable domain (rest looked up from reference TRBV5-1 and TRBJ1-2): KAGVTQTPRYLIKTRGQQVTLSCSPISGHRSVSWYQQTPGQGLQFLFEYFSETQRNKGNFPGRFSGRQFSNSRSEMNVSTLELGDSALYLCASSLGHLQGSYGYTFGSGTRLTVV.

The V gene is TRBV18, the J gene TRBJ2-7, with D maybe TRBD1 (6 bases). Looked up from germline, CDR1 is KGHSH and CDR2 is LQKENI. Trimming shortened V by 3 bases and J by 2 bases, and 20 bases separated the two germline ends. The CDR3 is made up of 17 amino acids. In DNA, the CDR3 is TGTGCCAGCTCACCGCAGGCGCCAGGGGCCACGGCCTACGAGCAGTACTTC. Translating it yields CASSPQAPGATAYEQYF.

This clone came up once. The genes are TRBV10-1 and TRBJ1-4; D possibly corresponds to TRBD1 (5 bases). Germline lookup yields CDR1 WNHNN and CDR2 SYGVQD (reference sequence). CDR3 size: 13 residues. V lost 3 bases, J lost 10 bases, and 12 bases lay in between. Here the CDR3 reads CASSEQAIGKLFF. For the CDR3, the DNA is TGCGCCAGCAGTGAACAGGCTATCGGAAAACTGTTTTTT.

This clone was counted between two and nine times. The gene calls are TRBV5-6 and TRBJ1-1, with TRBD1 matching 8 bases. J lost 1 base, V lost 4 bases, and 6 bases had no gene match. The CDR3 runs to 15 residues. Germline CDR1 and CDR2: SGHDT and YYEEEE. CDR3 in amino acids: CASSQGQGRNTEAFF. CDR3 in DNA: TGTGCCAGCAGCCAAGGACAGGGAAGGAACACTGAAGCTTTCTTT.

The sample holds a few counts of this clone. This sequence joins TRBV6-6 and TRBJ1-1; maybe TRBD1 (6 bases). The CDR3 consists of 15 residues. The V and J ends lost 0 bases and 1 base respectively, with 9 bases between them. Germline lookup yields CDR1 MNHNY and CDR2 SVGAGI (reference sequence). The CDR3, as DNA: TGTGCCAGCAGTTACTCGAGGGGGGGGAACACTGAAGCTTTCTTT. Protein product: CASSYSRGGNTEAFF.

The table lists this clone with a count of one. This CDR3 reads CASSELLAGFTDTQYF. The DNA for the CDR3 is TGCGCCAGCAGTGAGCTACTAGCGGGGTTCACAGATACGCAGTATTTT. This chain links TRBV10-2 with TRBJ2-3, with 10 bases matching TRBD2. CDR3 size: 16 residues. V lost 2 bases and J lost 2; bases outside the gene matches: 4. Germline loops: CDR1 WSHSY, CDR2 SAAADI.

The chain carries TRBV12-5 and TRBJ2-5, with a possible D match to TRBD2 (6 bases). This CDR3 has 17 amino acids. Germline V gene lookup returns CDR1 LGHNT and CDR2 FRNRAP. Trimming left V 1 base short and J 5 bases short, with 20 bases between. CDR3 sequence: CASGLAPTTLAAETQYF. The DNA of the CDR3 is TGTGCTAGTGGTTTGGCCCCGACTACCTTAGCGGCGGAGACCCAGTACTTC.

The V gene is TRBV5-1, the J gene TRBJ1-3, with TRBD1 matching over 8 bases. The CDR3 covers 14 residues. V was pared by 6 bases and J by 0 bases, with 2 bases of the junction left unmatched. Germline V gene data show CDR1 as SGHRS and CDR2 as YFSETQ. The CDR3 loop reads CASTDRGSGNTIYF. CDR3 DNA: TGCGCCAGCACCGACAGGGGCTCTGGAAACACCATATATTTT.

The rearrangement uses TRBV18 and TRBJ2-3; 14 bases match TRBD2. CDR3 length: 18 residues. J lost 0 bases, V lost 6 bases, and 8 bases had no gene match. Germline V lookup: CDR1 KGHSH, CDR2 LQKENI. CDR3 coding DNA: TGTGCCAGCTCTCCAAGACTAGCGGGAGGGCCAAGCACAGATACGCAGTATTTT. Translated: CASSPRLAGGPSTDTQYF. Drawing the rest from reference TRBV18 and TRBJ2-3, the complete variable domain is NAGVMQNPRHLVRRRGQEARLRCSPMKGHSHVYWYRQLPEEGLKFMVYLQKENIIDESGMPKERFSAEFPKEGPSILRIQQVVRGDSAAYFCASSPRLAGGPSTDTQYFGPGTRLTVL.

The J gene is TRBJ1-1, the V gene TRBV29-1, with 7 nucleotides matching TRBD1. Germline loops: CDR1 SQVTM, CDR2 ANQGSEA. This CDR3 comprises 14 residues. Germline trimming cut 4 bases from V and 0 bases from J; bases unmatched to any gene: 5. CDR3 in amino acids: CSVGVTGMNTEAFF. The DNA of the CDR3 is TGCAGCGTTGGGGTGACAGGGATGAACACTGAAGCTTTCTTT.

V is TRBV10-3 and J is TRBJ2-5; 8 bases fit TRBD1. This CDR3 region has 13 residues. Germline loops: CDR1 ENHRY, CDR2 SYGVKD. Unmatched junction bases numbered 9, after V lost 11 bases and J lost 4 bases. The CDR3 DNA is TGTGCCTCGCGGACAGGGTTAGGAGAGACCCAGTACTTC. This sequence encodes CASRTGLGETQYF.

The V call is TRBV30, the J call TRBJ2-5; 10 bases line up with TRBD1. Matching the DNA end better, TRBJ2-7 makes the J call doubtful. Germline V lookup: CDR1 GTSNPN, CDR2 SVGIG (reference sequence). The CDR3 contains 16 residues. CDR3 protein: CAWSVRRTGGNYEQYF. For the CDR3, the DNA is TGTGCCTGGAGTGTACGGAGGACAGGGGGGAACTACGAGCAGTACTTC.

This chain uses TRBV27 with TRBJ2-3, with 11 bases matching TRBD2. Trimming at V came to 5 bases and at J to 4 bases, leaving 11 bases not matched to a gene. Germline V gene data show CDR1 as MNHEY and CDR2 as SMNVEV (reference sequence). The CDR3 has 17 amino acids. DNA of the CDR3: TGTGCCAGCAGTCCCTCCCTACTAGCGGGAGTTGCAGATACGCAGTATTTT. Its translation is CASSPSLLAGVADTQYF.

The J gene is TRBJ2-7, the V gene TRBV10-3; D is perhaps TRBD1 (6 bases). The CDR3 loop spans 14 amino acids. Germline V gene data show CDR1 as ENHRY and CDR2 as SYGVKD. V was shortened by 5 bases and J by 3 bases, with 14 bases between the two germline ends. The CDR3 DNA follows: TGTGCCATCAGTCTACAGGGAACGGACTACGAGCAGTACTTC. Its protein is CAISLQGTDYEQYF.

CDR3 loop: CAISGLAGGVSTDTQYF. The DNA of the CDR3 is TGTGCCATCAGTGGACTAGCGGGGGGGGTCAGCACAGATACGCAGTATTTT. The chain carries TRBV10-3 and TRBJ2-3; 14 bases are shared with TRBD2. This CDR3 is built from 17 residues. J lost 0 bases, V lost 4 bases, and 3 bases had no gene match. In germline, CDR1 is ENHRY, CDR2 SYGVKD.

This sequence joins TRBV4-1 and TRBJ1-1, with 7 bases identical to TRBD1. Unmatched junction bases numbered 2, after V lost 0 bases and J lost 1 base. This CDR3 is 15 amino acids long. Germline CDR1 reads MGHRA; CDR2 reads YSYEKL. CDR3 loop: CASSQDGTENTEAFF. CDR3 nucleotides: TGCGCCAGCAGCCAAGACGGGACAGAGAACACTGAAGCTTTCTTT.

Comment on this clone: This likely comes from a read error, as the CDR3 has no conserved phenylalanine or tryptophan at its end. This sequence joins TRBV5-6 and TRBJ2-2; TRBD1 aligns across 8 bases. This CDR3 has 13 amino acids. The junction had 6 bases not matched to a gene; V was cut back by 6 bases and J by 8 bases. The germline CDR1 and CDR2 sequences are SGHDT and YYEEEE. CDR3 sequence reads: CASTRQGTGELFV. CDR3 bases: TGTGCCAGCACCCGACAGGGGACGGGGGAGCTGTTTGTT.

The chain carries TRBV11-2 and TRBJ2-7; tentatively, D is TRBD2 (6 bases). CDR1 and CDR2 from the germline V gene are SGHAT and FQNNGV. V gave up 5 bases and J gave up 3 bases, with 11 bases separating them. The CDR3 extends over 13 amino acids. The CDR3 is CASSPVSGYEQYF. In DNA form, the CDR3 reads TGTGCCAGCAGCCCCGTTAGCGGCTACGAGCAGTACTTC.